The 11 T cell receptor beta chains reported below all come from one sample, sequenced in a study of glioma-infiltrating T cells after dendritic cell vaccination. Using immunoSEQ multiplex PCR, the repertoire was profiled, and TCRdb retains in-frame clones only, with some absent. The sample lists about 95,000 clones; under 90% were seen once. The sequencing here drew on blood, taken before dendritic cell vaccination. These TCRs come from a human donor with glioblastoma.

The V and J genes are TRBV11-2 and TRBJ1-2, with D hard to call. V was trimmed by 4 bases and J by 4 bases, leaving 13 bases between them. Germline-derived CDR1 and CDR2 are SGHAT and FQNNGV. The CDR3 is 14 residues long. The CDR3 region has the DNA TGTGCCAGCAGCTCCCCCCGGGGTGGCTATGGCTACACCTTC. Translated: CASSSPRGGYGYTF. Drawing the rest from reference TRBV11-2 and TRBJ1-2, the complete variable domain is EAGVAQSPRYKIIEKRQSVAFWCNPISGHATLYWYQQILGQGPKLLIQFQNNGVVDDSQLPKDRFSAERLKGVDSTLKIQPAKLEDSAVYLCASSSPRGGYGYTFGSGTRLTVV.

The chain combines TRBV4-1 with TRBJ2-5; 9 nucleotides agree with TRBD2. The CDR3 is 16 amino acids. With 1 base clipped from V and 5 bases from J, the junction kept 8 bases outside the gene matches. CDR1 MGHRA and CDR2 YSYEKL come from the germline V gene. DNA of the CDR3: TGCGCCAGCAGCCAAGGGGGGGGACTAGCTTGGGAGACCCAGTACTTC. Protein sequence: CASSQGGGLAWETQYF.

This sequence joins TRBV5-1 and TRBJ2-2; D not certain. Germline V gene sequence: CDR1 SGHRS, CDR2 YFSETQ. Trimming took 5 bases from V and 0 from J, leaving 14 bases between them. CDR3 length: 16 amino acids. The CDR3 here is CASRVGALANTGELFF. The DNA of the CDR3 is TGCGCCAGCAGGGTTGGTGCTTTAGCGAACACCGGGGAGCTGTTTTTT. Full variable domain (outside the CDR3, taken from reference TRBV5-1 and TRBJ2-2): KAGVTQTPRYLIKTRGQQVTLSCSPISGHRSVSWYQQTPGQGLQFLFEYFSETQRNKGNFPGRFSGRQFSNSRSEMNVSTLELGDSALYLCASRVGALANTGELFFGEGSRLTVL.

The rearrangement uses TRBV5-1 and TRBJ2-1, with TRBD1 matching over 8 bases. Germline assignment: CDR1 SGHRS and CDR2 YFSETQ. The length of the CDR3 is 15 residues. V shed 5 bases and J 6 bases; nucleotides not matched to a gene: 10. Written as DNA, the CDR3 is TGCGCCAGCAGAACAACAGGGGGGTCCGCCAATGAGCAGTTCTTC. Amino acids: CASRTTGGSANEQFF.

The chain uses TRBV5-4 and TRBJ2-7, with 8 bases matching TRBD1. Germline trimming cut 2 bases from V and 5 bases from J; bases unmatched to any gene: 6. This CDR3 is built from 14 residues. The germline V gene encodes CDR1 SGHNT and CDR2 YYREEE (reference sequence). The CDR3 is CASSFGQGTHEQYF. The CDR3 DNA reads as TGTGCCAGCAGCTTCGGACAGGGTACCCACGAGCAGTACTTC.

DNA of the CDR3: TGTGCCAGCAGCTTCTGGGGACAGGGTGGCAATCAGCCCCAGCATTTT. This gives the protein CASSFWGQGGNQPQHF. The rearrangement links TRBV5-5 to TRBJ1-5, with 9 nucleotides matching TRBD1. V shed 2 bases, J shed 2 bases, and the junction held 5 bases outside the gene matches. This CDR3 region has 16 residues. From germline, CDR1 is SGHKS and CDR2 YYEKEE (reference sequence).

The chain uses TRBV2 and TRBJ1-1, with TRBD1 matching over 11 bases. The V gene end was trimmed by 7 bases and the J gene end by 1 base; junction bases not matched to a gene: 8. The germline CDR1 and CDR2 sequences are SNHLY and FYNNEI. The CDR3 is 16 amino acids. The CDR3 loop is CASTPRDRGTNTEAFF. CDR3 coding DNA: TGTGCCAGCACTCCCCGGGACAGGGGGACGAACACTGAAGCTTTCTTT.

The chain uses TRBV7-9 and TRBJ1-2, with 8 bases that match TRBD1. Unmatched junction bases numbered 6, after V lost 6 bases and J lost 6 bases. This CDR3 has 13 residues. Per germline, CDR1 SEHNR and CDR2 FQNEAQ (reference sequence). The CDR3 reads CASSRGQGDGYTF. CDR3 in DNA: TGTGCCAGCAGTAGAGGACAGGGCGATGGCTACACCTTC. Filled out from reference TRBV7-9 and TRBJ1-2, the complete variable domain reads DTGVSQNPRHKITKRGQNVTFRCDPISEHNRLYWYRQTLGQGPEFLTYFQNEAQLEKSRLLSDRFSAERPKGSFSTLEIQRTEQGDSAMYLCASSRGQGDGYTFGSGTRLTVV.

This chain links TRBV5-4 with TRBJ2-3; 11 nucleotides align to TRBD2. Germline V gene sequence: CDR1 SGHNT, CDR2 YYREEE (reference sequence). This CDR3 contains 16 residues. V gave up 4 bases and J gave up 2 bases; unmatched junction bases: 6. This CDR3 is CASSRGGLAVTDTQYF. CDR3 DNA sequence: TGTGCCAGCAGCAGGGGGGGACTAGCGGTCACAGATACGCAGTATTTT.

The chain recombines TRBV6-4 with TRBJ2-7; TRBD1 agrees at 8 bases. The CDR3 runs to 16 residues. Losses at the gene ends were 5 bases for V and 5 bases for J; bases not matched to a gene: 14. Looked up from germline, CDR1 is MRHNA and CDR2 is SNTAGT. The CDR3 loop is CASSKDAGQGHHEQYF. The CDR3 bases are TGTGCCAGCAGTAAAGATGCCGGACAGGGCCACCACGAGCAGTACTTC.

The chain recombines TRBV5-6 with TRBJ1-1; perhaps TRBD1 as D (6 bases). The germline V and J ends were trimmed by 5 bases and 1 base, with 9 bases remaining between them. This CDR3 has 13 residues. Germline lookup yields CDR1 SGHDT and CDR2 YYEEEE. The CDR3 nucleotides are TGTGCCAGCAGAACGGACAGGAACACTGAAGCTTTCTTT. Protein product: CASRTDRNTEAFF.